This TCR beta chain was identified in a study of T cells in Graves' hyperthyroidism and ophthalmopathy. Only one count was recorded for this clonotype. Its antigen is not identified. Germline assignment: CDR1 MNHNS and CDR2 SASEGT. The ends were cut back, 2 bases at V and 1 base at J, with 20 bases in the middle. There are 18 residues in the CDR3. The study enrolled patients aged 18 to 65 with newly diagnosed hyperthyroidism of under 2 months' duration. The source material, RNA transcripts, was used to amplify TCR beta CDR3 regions. First-round RT-PCR targeting the TCR CDR3 was performed with the HTBI primer set. MiXCR was run by TCRdb on the multiplex PCR reads, yielding one entry per CDR3 protein. The sample has approximately 400,000 distinct CDR3 sequences; about 20% are singletons. Broader study findings: Researchers found most expanded thyroid clonotypes above 0.001 in blood as well. Ophthalmopathy and stable hyperthyroidism were separated by a 13 V-J model. The model anticipated ophthalmopathy a median about 7.1 months pre-onset.

The sequencing input was blood. The source of this sequence is a woman under 30 with Graves' hyperthyroidism. The V gene is TRBV6-1, the J gene TRBJ2-5, with D perhaps assigned TRBD1 or TRBD2 (5 bases each). The CDR3 region has the DNA TGTGCCAGCAGTGAACTGAGGGGCACCCCGGCTACCCAAGAGACCCAGTACTTC. Translated, it gives CASSELRGTPATQETQYF.